This entry features one T cell receptor beta chain sequence. Antigen specificity is unknown. Trimming cost V 2 bases and J 6 bases; bases outside gene matches: 7. This CDR3 has 14 amino acids. Germline assignment: CDR1 LNHDA and CDR2 SQIVND (reference sequence). The donors were in the roughly 110-subject validation cohort; that cohort was separate from the roughly 730-subject first cohort. Method: immunoSEQ multiplex PCR; TCRdb's copy keeps in-frame clones and lacks some. The sample holds 250,000 to 350,000 clones, just over 85% seen once. This specimen comes from a study of cytomegalovirus exposure and HLA in healthy donors. Study conclusions and caveats: In the approximately 130 validation repertoires, 94% of cluster scores exceeded 0, per a later analysis. Among TCR sequences, most were rare, though some public TCRs appeared in many donors.

Sequencing used PBMCs. This receptor was identified in a woman between 18 and 29 years old in good health and CMV-seronegative. The V and J genes are TRBV19 and TRBJ2-7; 7 bases agree with TRBD1. CDR3 amino acids: CASSIHRGQGEQYF. The DNA of the CDR3 is TGTGCCAGTAGTATACACAGGGGCCAGGGCGAGCAGTACTTC.